These 21 T cell receptor beta chains were all obtained from the same sample, sequenced in a study of tumor-infiltrating lymphocytes in primary liver carcinoma. Starting material of around 490 ng total RNA yielded TCR beta cDNA via a constant-region primer. Generation of the TCR beta libraries relied on three nested multiplex PCR rounds using slightly modified ARM-PCR. TRBV1-TRBV30 forward primers paired with a C-beta reverse primer were used in the first two PCR rounds, which ran 9 to 10 cycles each. TCRdb reprocessed the multiplex PCR reads via MiXCR and lists one record per CDR3 protein. The sample contains 150,000 to 200,000 distinct CDR3 sequences, less than 70% of which appear only once. Germline DNA was also extracted, and blood RNA was taken from unsorted whole blood. Source material: peripheral blood. The receptor source for this set is a woman aged 60 to 75 with primary liver carcinoma and hepatitis B virus infection.

This clonotype was seen at least ten times. The chain couples TRBV11-2 to TRBJ2-7; D unclear. Germline assignment: CDR1 SGHAT and CDR2 FQNNGV. This CDR3 region has 12 residues. The V end was cut by 0 bases, the J end by 5 bases, with 5 bases between. For the CDR3, the DNA is TGTGCCAGCAGCTTAGATCGGAACGAGCAGTACTTC. Amino acids: CASSLDRNEQYF.

This clonotype was detected many times. The chain joins TRBV6-6 to TRBJ2-1, with a weak D call TRBD1 (7 bases). Germline V lookup: CDR1 MNHNY, CDR2 SVGAGI (reference sequence). The CDR3 runs 15 residues. Trimming pared 5 bases from V and 2 bases from J, leaving 13 bases between. The CDR3 nucleotides read TGTGCCAGCAGTAACCAGGGGGGTACCTACAATGAGCAGTTCTTC. Translated, it gives CASSNQGGTYNEQFF.

Of note for this clonotype: A much larger clone lies one base from this, so it may be a read error. This chain joins TRBV11-1 and TRBJ2-2; 9 nucleotides line up with TRBD1. The CDR3 extends over 15 amino acids. CDR1 and CDR2 (germline): SGHAT, FQDESV (reference sequence). DNA of the CDR3: TGTGTCAGCAGCGCACAGGGGGCGGGCGCCGGGGAGCTGTTTTTT. This translates into CVSSAQGAGAGELFF. Looking up the rest from reference TRBV11-1 and TRBJ2-2 gives the full variable domain: EAEVAQSPRYKITEKSQAVAFWCDPISGHATLYWYRQILGQGPELLVQFQDESVVDDSQLPKDRFSAERLKGVDSTLKIQPAELGDSAMYLCVSSAQGAGAGELFFGEGSRLTVL.

This rearrangement joins TRBV12-3 or TRBV12-4 to TRBJ2-1, with 10 bases that match TRBD2. The CDR3 covers 18 residues. Trimming took 1 base from V and 4 from J; bases not matched to a gene: 10. The CDR3 sequence: CASSLEIGPGLAYNEQFF. In DNA form, the CDR3 reads TGTGCCAGCAGTTTAGAGATAGGGCCGGGACTAGCGTACAATGAGCAGTTCTTC.

The sample holds a few counts of this clonotype. A read error may explain this, as a much larger clone is one base away. The chain joins TRBV29-1 to TRBJ2-3, with D possibly matching TRBD1 (6 bases). CDR1 SQVTM and CDR2 ANQGSEA come from the germline V gene. The CDR3 is 13 amino acids. The V end was cut by 5 bases, the J end by 0 bases, with 9 bases between. This CDR3 is CSVQGSSTDTQYF. CDR3 nucleotides: TGCAGCGTTCAGGGGAGTAGCACAGATACGCAGTATTTT.

Concerning this clonotype itself: Germline and junction disagree at one end, which may indicate a read error. The chain recombines TRBV11-2 with TRBJ2-3, with D possibly being TRBD1 (6 bases). CDR1 and CDR2 (germline): SGHAT, FQNNGV. This CDR3 comprises 14 residues. The CDR3 DNA is TGTACCAGCAGCTTAGGGGGAAGCACAGATACGCGGTATTTT. Its protein product is CTSSLGGSTDTRYF.

The sample holds many counts of this clonotype. V is TRBV12-3 or TRBV12-4 and J is TRBJ1-5; 9 bases agree with TRBD1. The junction had 8 bases not matched to a gene; V was cut back by 2 bases and J by 6 bases. This CDR3 is 16 amino acids long. The CDR3 protein is CASSLIGTGLGQPQHF. The CDR3 DNA reads as TGTGCCAGCAGTTTAATAGGGACAGGGTTAGGTCAGCCCCAGCATTTT.

The chain joins TRBV28 to TRBJ2-3; 10 bases align to TRBD1. After removal of 4 bases from V and 7 bases from J, the junction contained 8 bases not matched to a gene. Germline V gene lookup returns CDR1 MDHEN and CDR2 SYDVKM. The CDR3 spans 15 residues. The CDR3 bases are TGTGCCAGCAGTTCCGGACAGGGGGGGTCGAATACGCAGTATTTT. Protein sequence: CASSSGQGGSNTQYF.

This clonotype was found a few times. The V and J genes are TRBV5-1 and TRBJ2-1; TRBD2 agrees at 11 bases. CDR3 size: 18 residues. Germline V gene sequence: CDR1 SGHRS, CDR2 YFSETQ. The junction had 7 bases not matched to a gene; V was cut back by 0 bases and J by 2 bases. The CDR3: CASSLAVGSGRAYNEQFF. The CDR3 nucleotides are TGCGCCAGCAGCTTGGCGGTTGGTAGCGGGAGGGCCTACAATGAGCAGTTCTTC.

V is TRBV11-2 and J is TRBJ2-7; 8 nucleotides align to TRBD2. Germline V CDR1 and CDR2: SGHAT, FQNNGV. V trimming: 7 bases; J trimming: 4 bases; junction bases outside the gene matches: 12. This CDR3 comprises 15 residues. CDR3 residues: CASISPLGGRYEQYF. The CDR3 DNA reads as TGTGCCAGCATCTCTCCGCTGGGCGGGAGGTACGAGCAGTACTTC.

In its sample, this clonotype was seen once. This sequence may be a read error, since a much larger clone differs from it by one base. The DNA for the CDR3 is TGTGCCAGCGGCGTGGGACTACCCCAGAACTACGAGCAGTACTTC. Translated, it gives CASGVGLPQNYEQYF. The genes are TRBV5-5 and TRBJ2-7; 7 bases line up with TRBD2. Germline lookup yields CDR1 SGHKS and CDR2 YYEKEE (reference sequence). The V segment lost 7 bases and the J segment 3 bases; nucleotides outside the gene matches: 13. The CDR3 runs 15 residues.

Details on this clonotype: This may stem from a read error, because a much larger clone lies one nucleotide away. The chain joins TRBV6-5 to TRBJ2-7; 7 bases match TRBD1. This CDR3 has 14 amino acids. In germline, CDR1 is MNHEY, CDR2 SVGAGI. The CDR3 bases are TGTGTCAGCAGTCTTACCTCGACAGGGAATAAGCAGTACTTC. Residues: CVSSLTSTGNKQYF.

Note on this clonotype: This is likely a read error, given that the CDR3 carries no conserved phenylalanine or tryptophan at its end. The chain carries TRBV6-1 and TRBJ1-1, with 7 bases lining up with TRBD1. This CDR3 is built from 15 residues. Germline CDR1 MNHNS, CDR2 SASEGT. In DNA, the CDR3 is TGTGCCGGCAGTGAAGGAGGGGGCCGGGACACTGAAGCTTTCCTT. It encodes CAGSEGGGRDTEAFL.

This clonotype showed up just once. A much larger clone is a single base away; this may be a read error. This CDR3 reads CASSFGESGNTIYF. The DNA for the CDR3 is TGTGCCAGCAGTTTCGGGGAATCTGGAAACACCATATATTTT. This sequence joins TRBV12-3 or TRBV12-4 and TRBJ1-3; unclear D gene. The CDR3 length is 14 residues. V gave up 3 bases and J gave up 1 base, with 7 bases separating them.

Comment on this clonotype: A read error is likely, as this CDR3 ends without the conserved phenylalanine or tryptophan. The chain carries TRBV12-3 or TRBV12-4 and TRBJ2-3; unclear D gene. This CDR3 comprises 14 residues. Trimming pared 7 bases from V and 0 bases from J, leaving 11 bases between. The CDR3 spells CASMGMVSTDTQYY. CDR3 bases: TGTGCCAGCATGGGGATGGTGAGCACAGATACGCAGTATTAT.

This clonotype was recorded at least ten times. The chain has TRBV5-6 and TRBJ2-7; TRBD2 matches 10 bases. CDR1 SGHDT and CDR2 YYEEEE come from the germline V gene. V lost 0 bases, J lost 6 bases, and 9 bases stayed unmatched. The length of the CDR3 is 16 residues. CDR3 residues: CASSLAGAGGRSEQYF. The CDR3 nucleotides read TGTGCCAGCAGCTTGGCCGGAGCGGGAGGGAGATCCGAGCAGTACTTC.

This clonotype occurred many times. Here the CDR3 reads CASSYFPRGGTGELFF. The DNA of the CDR3 is TGTGCCAGCAGTTACTTTCCGCGGGGGGGCACCGGGGAGCTGTTTTTT. This chain uses TRBV6-5 with TRBJ2-2; 9 positions agree with TRBD2. Trimming removed 1 base from V and 4 bases from J; junction bases left unmatched: 4. Per the germline V gene, CDR1 is MNHEY and CDR2 is SVGAGI. The CDR3 covers 16 residues.

The chain recombines TRBV5-1 with TRBJ2-1; no reliable D call. This CDR3 spans 16 amino acids. The germline V gene encodes CDR1 SGHRS and CDR2 YFSETQ. Trimming removed 0 bases from V and 0 bases from J, with 10 bases in between. CDR3 in DNA: TGCGCCAGCAGCTTGGGTGGATACAGCTCCTACAATGAGCAGTTCTTC. This translates into CASSLGGYSSYNEQFF.

This sequence joins TRBV18 and TRBJ2-1; D ambiguous. CDR1 and CDR2 (germline): KGHSH, LQKENI. The CDR3 has 15 amino acids. Trimming took off 3 bases at V and 2 bases at J, with 11 bases between the two ends. CDR3 residues: CASSPSVGTYNEQFF. The CDR3 DNA reads as TGTGCCAGCTCACCTTCAGTGGGAACCTACAATGAGCAGTTCTTC.

In the case of this clonotype: A much larger clone is a single base away; this may be a read error. The CDR3 spells CASSYRRPPYQGGAKNTQYF. The DNA of the CDR3 is TGTGCCAGCAGTTACCGTAGACCCCCCTATCAAGGGGGTGCCAAAAACACTCAGTACTTC. The genes are TRBV6-5 and TRBJ2-4; perhaps TRBD1 as D (6 bases). Germline V CDR1 and CDR2: MNHEY, SVGAGI. The CDR3 covers 20 residues.

This clonotype was observed a handful of times. A read error is possible here, since a much larger clone lies one base away. The CDR3 DNA follows: TGTGCCAGCAGCTCGGTCATCACTCCAGGGGGCGCGGACACCATATATTTT. Protein: CASSSVITPGGADTIYF. The chain uses TRBV5-6 and TRBJ1-3; 8 positions agree with TRBD1. V gave up 3 bases and J gave up 8 bases; unmatched junction bases: 16. CDR3 size: 17 residues. Germline assignment: CDR1 SGHDT and CDR2 YYEEEE.